This T cell receptor (beta chain) was recorded in a study of blood T cell repertoires in COVID-19. Some clones are missing from TCRdb's copy, which holds only in-frame ones; the method was immunoSEQ multiplex PCR. The table has about 410,000 clones, 86% seen once. Trimming stripped 5 bases from V and 2 bases from J, with 8 bases between. The CDR3 has 13 residues. What was sequenced was peripheral blood. The rearrangement joins TRBV12-3 or TRBV12-4 to TRBJ2-3; D is possibly TRBD2 (5 bases). The clonotype was recovered from a young woman with active or convalescent COVID-19. Here the CDR3 reads CASSAGDTDTQYF. In nucleotides, the CDR3 is TGTGCCAGCAGTGCCGGGGACACAGATACGCAGTATTTT.